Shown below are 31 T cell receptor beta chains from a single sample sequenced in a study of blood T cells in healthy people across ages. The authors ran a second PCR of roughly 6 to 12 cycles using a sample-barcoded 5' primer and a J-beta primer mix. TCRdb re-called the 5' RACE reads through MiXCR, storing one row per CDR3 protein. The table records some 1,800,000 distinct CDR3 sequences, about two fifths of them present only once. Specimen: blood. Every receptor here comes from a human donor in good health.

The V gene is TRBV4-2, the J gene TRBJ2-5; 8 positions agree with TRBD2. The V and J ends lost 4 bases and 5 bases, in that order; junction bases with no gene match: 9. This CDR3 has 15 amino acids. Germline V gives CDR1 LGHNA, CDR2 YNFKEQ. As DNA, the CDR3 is TGTGCCAGCAGCCGCGAGGGACTAGTTCAGGAGACCCAGTACTTC. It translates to CASSREGLVQETQYF.

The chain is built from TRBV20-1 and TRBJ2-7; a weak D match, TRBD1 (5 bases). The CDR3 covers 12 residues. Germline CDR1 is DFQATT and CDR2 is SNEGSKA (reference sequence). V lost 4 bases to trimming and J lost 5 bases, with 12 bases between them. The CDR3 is CSANRQSDEQYF. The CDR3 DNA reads TGCAGTGCTAATAGACAGTCCGACGAGCAGTACTTC.

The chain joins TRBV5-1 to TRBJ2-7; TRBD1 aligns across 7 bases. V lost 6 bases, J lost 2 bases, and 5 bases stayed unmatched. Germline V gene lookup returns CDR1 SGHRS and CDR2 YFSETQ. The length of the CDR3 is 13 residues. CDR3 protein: CASNPGGTYEQYF. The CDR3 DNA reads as TGCGCCAGCAACCCAGGGGGTACCTACGAGCAGTACTTC.

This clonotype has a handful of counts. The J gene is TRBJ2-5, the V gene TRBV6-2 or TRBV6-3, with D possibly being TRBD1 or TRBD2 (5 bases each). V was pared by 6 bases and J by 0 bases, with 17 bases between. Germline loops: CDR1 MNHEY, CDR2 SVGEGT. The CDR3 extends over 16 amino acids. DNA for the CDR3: TGTGCCAGCAGACCCGTTTGGGGACGACACCAAGAGACCCAGTACTTC. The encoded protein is CASRPVWGRHQETQYF.

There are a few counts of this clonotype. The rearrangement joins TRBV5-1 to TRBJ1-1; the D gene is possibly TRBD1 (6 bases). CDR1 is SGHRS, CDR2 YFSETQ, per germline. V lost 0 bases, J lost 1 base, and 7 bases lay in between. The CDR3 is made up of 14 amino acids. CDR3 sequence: CASSLEGQNTEAFF. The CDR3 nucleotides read TGCGCCAGCAGCTTGGAGGGACAGAACACTGAAGCTTTCTTT. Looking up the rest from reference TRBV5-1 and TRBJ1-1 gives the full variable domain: KAGVTQTPRYLIKTRGQQVTLSCSPISGHRSVSWYQQTPGQGLQFLFEYFSETQRNKGNFPGRFSGRQFSNSRSEMNVSTLELGDSALYLCASSLEGQNTEAFFGQGTRLTVV.

CDR3 sequence reads: CASTPLAGGTDTQYF. CDR3 coding DNA: TGTGCCAGCACCCCACTAGCGGGGGGCACAGATACGCAGTATTTT. The chain combines TRBV6-5 with TRBJ2-3, with TRBD2 identical over 11 bases. Germline CDR1 reads MNHEY; CDR2 reads SVGAGI. The CDR3 is made up of 15 amino acids. V trimming: 7 bases; J trimming: 1 base; junction bases outside the gene matches: 4.

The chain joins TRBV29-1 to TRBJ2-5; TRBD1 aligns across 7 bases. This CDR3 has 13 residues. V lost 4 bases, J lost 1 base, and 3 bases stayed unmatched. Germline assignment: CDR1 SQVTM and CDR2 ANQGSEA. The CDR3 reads CSVAGQIQETQYF. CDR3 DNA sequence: TGCAGCGTTGCGGGACAGATCCAAGAGACCCAGTACTTC. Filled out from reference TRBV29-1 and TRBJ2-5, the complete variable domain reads SAVISQKPSRDICQRGTSLTIQCQVDSQVTMMFWYRQQPGQSLTLIATANQGSEATYESGFVIDKFPISRPNLTFSTLTVSNMSPEDSSIYLCSVAGQIQETQYFGPGTRLLVL.

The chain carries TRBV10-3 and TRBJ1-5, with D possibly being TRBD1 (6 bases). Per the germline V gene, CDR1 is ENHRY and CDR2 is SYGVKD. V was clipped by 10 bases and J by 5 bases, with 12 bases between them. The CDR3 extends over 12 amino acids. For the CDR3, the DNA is TGTGCCACGAGGGGGAGGGATCAGCCCCAGCATTTT. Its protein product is CATRGRDQPQHF.

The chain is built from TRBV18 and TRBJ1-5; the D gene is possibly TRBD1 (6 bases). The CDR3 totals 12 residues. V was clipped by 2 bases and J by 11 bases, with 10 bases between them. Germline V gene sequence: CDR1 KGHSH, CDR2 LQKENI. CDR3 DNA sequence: TGTGCCAGCTCACCAGGAGGGGGGGCCCAGCATTTT. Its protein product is CASSPGGGAQHF. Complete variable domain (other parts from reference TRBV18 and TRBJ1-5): NAGVMQNPRHLVRRRGQEARLRCSPMKGHSHVYWYRQLPEEGLKFMVYLQKENIIDESGMPKERFSAEFPKEGPSILRIQQVVRGDSAAYFCASSPGGGAQHFGDGTRLSIL.

The CDR3, as DNA: TGTGCCAGCAGCCAAGATTGGAGGAGGGGACAGGCATTCCAAGAGACCCAGTACTTC. Its translation is CASSQDWRRGQAFQETQYF. The rearrangement joins TRBV4-2 to TRBJ2-5; 8 positions agree with TRBD1. V dropped 0 bases and J dropped 1; count of bases not matched to a gene: 13. The CDR3 is 19 amino acids. CDR1 and CDR2 (germline): LGHNA, YNFKEQ.

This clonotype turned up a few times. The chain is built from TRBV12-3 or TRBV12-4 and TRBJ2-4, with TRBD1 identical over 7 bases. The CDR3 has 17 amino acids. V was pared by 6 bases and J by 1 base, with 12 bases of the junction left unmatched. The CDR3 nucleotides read TGTGCCAGCAGACCTACTACAGGGGCGATGGCCAAAAACATTCAGTACTTC. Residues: CASRPTTGAMAKNIQYF.

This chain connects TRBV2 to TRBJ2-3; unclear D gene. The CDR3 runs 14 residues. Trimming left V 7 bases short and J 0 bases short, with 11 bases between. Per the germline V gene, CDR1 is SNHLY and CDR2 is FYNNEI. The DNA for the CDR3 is TGTGCCAGCAAACTGATCATAAGCACAGATACGCAGTATTTT. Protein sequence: CASKLIISTDTQYF.

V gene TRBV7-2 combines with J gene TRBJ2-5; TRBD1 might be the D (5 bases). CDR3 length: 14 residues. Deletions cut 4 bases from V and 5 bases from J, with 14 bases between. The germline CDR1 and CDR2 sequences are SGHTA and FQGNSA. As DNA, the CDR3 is TGTGCCAGCAGCTCTCAAAAGGGGCATGAGACCCAGTACTTC. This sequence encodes CASSSQKGHETQYF.

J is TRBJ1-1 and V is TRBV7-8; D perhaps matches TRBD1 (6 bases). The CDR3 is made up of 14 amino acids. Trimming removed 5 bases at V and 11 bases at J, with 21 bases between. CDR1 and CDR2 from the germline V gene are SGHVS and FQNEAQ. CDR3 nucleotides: TGTGCCAGCAGCACTACCGTCTGGACAGAAGAGGCTTTCTTT. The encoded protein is CASSTTVWTEEAFF.

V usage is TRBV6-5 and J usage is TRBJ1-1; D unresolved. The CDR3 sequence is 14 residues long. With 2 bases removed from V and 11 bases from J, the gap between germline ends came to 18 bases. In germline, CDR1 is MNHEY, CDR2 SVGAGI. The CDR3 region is CASSYGDSGKRAFF. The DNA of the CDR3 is TGTGCCAGCAGTTACGGGGATTCCGGGAAGAGGGCTTTCTTT.

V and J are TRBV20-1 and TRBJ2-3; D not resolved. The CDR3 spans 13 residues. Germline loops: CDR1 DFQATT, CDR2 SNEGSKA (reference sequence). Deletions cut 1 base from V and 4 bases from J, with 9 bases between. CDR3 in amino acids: CSARVRAADTQYF. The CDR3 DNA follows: TGCAGTGCTAGAGTAAGGGCGGCAGATACGCAGTATTTT.

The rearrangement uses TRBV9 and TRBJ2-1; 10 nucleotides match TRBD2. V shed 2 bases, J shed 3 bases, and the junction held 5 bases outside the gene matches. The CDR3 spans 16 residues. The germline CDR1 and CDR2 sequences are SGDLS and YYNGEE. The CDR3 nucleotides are TGTGCCAGCAGCGTCTTCAGCGGGGGGGACTACAATGAGCAGTTCTTC. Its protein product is CASSVFSGGDYNEQFF.

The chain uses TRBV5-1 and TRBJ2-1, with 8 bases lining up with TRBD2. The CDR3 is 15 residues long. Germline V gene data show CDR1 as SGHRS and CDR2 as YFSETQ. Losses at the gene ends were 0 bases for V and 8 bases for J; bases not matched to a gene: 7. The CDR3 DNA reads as TGCGCCAGCAGCTTGGACGGCGGGGGGACGGATGAGCAGTTCTTC. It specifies CASSLDGGGTDEQFF.

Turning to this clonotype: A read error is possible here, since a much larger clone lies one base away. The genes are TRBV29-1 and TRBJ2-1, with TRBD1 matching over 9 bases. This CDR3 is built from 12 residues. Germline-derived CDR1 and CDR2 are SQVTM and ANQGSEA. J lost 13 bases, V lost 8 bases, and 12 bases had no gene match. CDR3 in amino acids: CSSTGGRETQFF. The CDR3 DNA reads TGCAGCTCTACAGGGGGCAGGGAGACCCAGTTCTTC.

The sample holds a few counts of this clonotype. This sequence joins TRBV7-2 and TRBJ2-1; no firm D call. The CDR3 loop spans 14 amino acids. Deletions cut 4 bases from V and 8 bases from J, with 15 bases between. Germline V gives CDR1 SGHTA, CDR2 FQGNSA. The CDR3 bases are TGTGCCAGCAGCTCCCTTGTGGTTCCAGATGAGCAGTTCTTC. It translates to CASSSLVVPDEQFF. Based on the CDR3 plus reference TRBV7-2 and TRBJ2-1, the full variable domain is GAGVSQSPSNKVTEKGKDVELRCDPISGHTALYWYRQSLGQGLEFLIYFQGNSAPDKSGLPSDRFSAERTGGSVSTLTIQRTQQEDSAVYLCASSSLVVPDEQFFGPGTRLTVL.

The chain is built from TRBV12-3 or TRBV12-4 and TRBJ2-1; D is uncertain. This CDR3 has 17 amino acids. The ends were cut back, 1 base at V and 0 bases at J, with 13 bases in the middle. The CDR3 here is CASSLGVSSRSYNEQFF. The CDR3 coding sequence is TGTGCCAGCAGTTTAGGAGTCAGCAGCCGCTCCTACAATGAGCAGTTCTTC.

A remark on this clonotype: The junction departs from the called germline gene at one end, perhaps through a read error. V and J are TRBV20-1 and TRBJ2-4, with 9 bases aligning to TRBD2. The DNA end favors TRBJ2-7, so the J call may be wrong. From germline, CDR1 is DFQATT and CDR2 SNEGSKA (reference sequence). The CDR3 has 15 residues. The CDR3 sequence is CSVRDLAGGLYEQYF. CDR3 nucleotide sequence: TGCAGTGTTAGAGATCTCGCGGGGGGGCTTTACGAGCAGTACTTC.

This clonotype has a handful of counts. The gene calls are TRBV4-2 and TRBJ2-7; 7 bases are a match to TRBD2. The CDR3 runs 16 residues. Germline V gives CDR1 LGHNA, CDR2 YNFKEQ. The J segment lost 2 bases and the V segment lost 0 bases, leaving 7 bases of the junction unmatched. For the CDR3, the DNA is TGTGCCAGCAGCCAAGATTGGTCTAGCGGAACCTACGAGCAGTACTTC. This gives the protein CASSQDWSSGTYEQYF.

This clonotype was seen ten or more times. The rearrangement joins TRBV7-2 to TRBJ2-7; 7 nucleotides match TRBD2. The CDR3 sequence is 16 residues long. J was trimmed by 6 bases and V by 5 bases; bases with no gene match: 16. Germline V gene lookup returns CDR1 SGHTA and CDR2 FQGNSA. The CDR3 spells CASSPHSGTNFGEQYF. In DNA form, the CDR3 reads TGTGCCAGCAGCCCACACAGTGGGACTAATTTCGGCGAGCAGTACTTC.

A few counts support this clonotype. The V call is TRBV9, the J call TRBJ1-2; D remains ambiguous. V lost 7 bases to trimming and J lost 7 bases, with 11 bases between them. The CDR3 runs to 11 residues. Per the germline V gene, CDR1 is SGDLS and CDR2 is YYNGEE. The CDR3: CASSGFGGYTF. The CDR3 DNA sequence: TGTGCCAGCTCGGGGTTCGGTGGCTACACCTTC.

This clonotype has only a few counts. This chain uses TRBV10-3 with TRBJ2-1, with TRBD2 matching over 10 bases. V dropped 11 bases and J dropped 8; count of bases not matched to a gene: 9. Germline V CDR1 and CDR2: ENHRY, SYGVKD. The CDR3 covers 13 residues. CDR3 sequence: CAASGTSVDEQFF. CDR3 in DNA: TGTGCCGCGTCCGGGACTAGCGTAGATGAGCAGTTCTTC.

The CDR3 spells CASSSQGSRPGGYTF. As DNA, the CDR3 is TGTGCCAGCAGCTCCCAGGGGTCTCGCCCGGGAGGCTACACCTTC. The rearrangement links TRBV7-2 to TRBJ1-2, with D maybe TRBD1 (6 bases). From germline, CDR1 is SGHTA and CDR2 FQGNSA. Trimming pared 4 bases from V and 8 bases from J, leaving 20 bases between. This CDR3 spans 15 amino acids.

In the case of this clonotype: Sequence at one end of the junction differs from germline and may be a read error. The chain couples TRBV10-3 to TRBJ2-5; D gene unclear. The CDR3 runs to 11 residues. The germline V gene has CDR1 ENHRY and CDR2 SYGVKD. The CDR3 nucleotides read TGTGTCATCAGTGCTGCGGAGACCCAGTACTTC. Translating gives CVISAAETQYF.

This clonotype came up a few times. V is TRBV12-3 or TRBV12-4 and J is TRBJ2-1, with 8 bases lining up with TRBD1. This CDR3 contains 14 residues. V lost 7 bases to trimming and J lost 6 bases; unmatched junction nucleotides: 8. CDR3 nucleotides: TGTGCCAGCACCGACAGGGGTTCACTCAATGAGCAGTTCTTC. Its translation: CASTDRGSLNEQFF.

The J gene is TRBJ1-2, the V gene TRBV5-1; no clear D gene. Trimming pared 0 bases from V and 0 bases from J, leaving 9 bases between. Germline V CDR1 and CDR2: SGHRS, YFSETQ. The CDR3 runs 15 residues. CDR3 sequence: CASSLEVGSNYGYTF. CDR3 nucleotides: TGCGCCAGCAGCTTGGAGGTAGGGTCTAACTATGGCTACACCTTC.

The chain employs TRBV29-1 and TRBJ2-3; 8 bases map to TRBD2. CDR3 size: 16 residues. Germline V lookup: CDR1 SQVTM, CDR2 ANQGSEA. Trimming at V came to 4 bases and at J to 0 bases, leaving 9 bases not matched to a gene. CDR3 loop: CSVGKRGPISTDTQYF. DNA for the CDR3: TGCAGCGTTGGCAAGCGGGGGCCGATTAGCACAGATACGCAGTATTTT.